This T cell receptor (beta chain) comes out of a study of blood T cell repertoires in COVID-19. Study-level information: The analysed material was cDNA or gDNA that came from T cells, B-cell-depleted T cells, or PBMCs.

Trimming removed 2 bases from V and 3 bases from J; junction bases left unmatched: 4. CDR1 is SGHTA, CDR2 FQGNSA, per germline. The CDR3 consists of 14 residues. Clones were read by immunoSEQ multiplex PCR, and TCRdb kept only the in-frame ones, dropping some. The sample carries 250,000 to 400,000 clones, approximately 88% recorded once. Sequenced: peripheral blood. The receptor was isolated from a woman in her thirties with COVID-19, enrolled during active disease. V and J are TRBV7-2 and TRBJ2-7, with TRBD2 matching 7 bases. Written as DNA, the CDR3 is TGTGCCAGCAGCTTACTAGCGGAGATCTACGAGCAGTACTTC. Protein: CASSLLAEIYEQYF. The whole variable domain, remainder taken from reference TRBV7-2 and TRBJ2-7, is GAGVSQSPSNKVTEKGKDVELRCDPISGHTALYWYRQSLGQGLEFLIYFQGNSAPDKSGLPSDRFSAERTGGSVSTLTIQRTQQEDSAVYLCASSLLAEIYEQYFGPGTRLTVT.